What follows are 21 T cell receptor beta chains derived from one specimen sequenced in a study of cytotoxic CD8 clonotypes in ibrutinib-treated CLL. Method: immunoSEQ multiplex PCR; TCRdb's copy keeps in-frame clones and lacks some. The sample has 140,000 to 150,000 clones, approximately 80% seen once. Here the sequenced sample was PBMCs, taken after 24 months of ibrutinib treatment. Source of these receptors: a human donor with chronic lymphocytic leukemia.

This clone was counted only a few times. The chain uses TRBV5-1 and TRBJ2-2; D remains ambiguous. Trimming took off 0 bases at V and 6 bases at J, with 12 bases between the two ends. Per germline, CDR1 SGHRS and CDR2 YFSETQ. The CDR3 is 15 residues long. CDR3 bases: TGCGCCAGCAGCTTGGGGTTAGGGAATTCCGGGGAGCTGTTTTTT. Amino acid sequence: CASSLGLGNSGELFF.

For this clone: Other nucleotide sequences in the sample specify the same CDR3. The genes are TRBV7-2 and TRBJ1-3; D is unclear. Germline CDR1 SGHTA, CDR2 FQGNSA. This CDR3 has 14 amino acids. The V gene lost 4 bases and the J gene lost 4 bases, with 11 bases spanning the gap. The CDR3 bases are TGTGCCAGCAGCTCAGGATCGGGCGGAAACACCATATATTTT. Translation: CASSSGSGGNTIYF.

This chain joins TRBV20-1 and TRBJ1-3; D not certain. Germline V lookup: CDR1 DFQATT, CDR2 SNEGSKA (reference sequence). The V and J ends lost 3 bases and 6 bases respectively, with 6 bases between them. The CDR3 loop spans 11 amino acids. In DNA, the CDR3 is TGCAGTGCTAGGGTTCAAAACACCATATATTTT. Translation gives CSARVQNTIYF.

J is TRBJ1-3 and V is TRBV9; possibly TRBD1 for D (5 bases). The CDR3 runs 16 residues. Trimming left V 0 bases short and J 4 bases short, with 14 bases between. Germline V gene lookup returns CDR1 SGDLS and CDR2 YYNGEE. CDR3: CASSVEGEGRGNTIYF. In DNA form, the CDR3 reads TGTGCCAGCAGCGTAGAGGGTGAGGGGCGCGGAAACACCATATATTTT.

The chain combines TRBV4-3 with TRBJ2-2, with TRBD1 identical over 9 bases. Germline V lookup: CDR1 LGHNA, CDR2 YSLEER. V was clipped by 5 bases and J by 6 bases; unmatched bases: 13. The CDR3 spans 17 residues. The CDR3 nucleotides are TGCGCCAGCAGCGCGCACCCGGGACAGGGATTGGCCGGGGAGCTGTTTTTT. This sequence encodes CASSAHPGQGLAGELFF.

The chain carries TRBV6-5 and TRBJ2-5; D gene uncertain. Germline lookup yields CDR1 MNHEY and CDR2 SVGAGI. The CDR3 loop spans 13 amino acids. Trimming cost V 2 bases and J 3 bases, with 7 bases left between them. The CDR3: CASSYDEKETQYF. The CDR3 DNA reads as TGTGCCAGCAGTTACGACGAGAAAGAGACCCAGTACTTC.

The rearrangement joins TRBV19 to TRBJ2-7; D is uncertain. The CDR3 runs 15 residues. In germline, CDR1 is LNHDA, CDR2 SQIVND (reference sequence). V was pared by 3 bases and J by 0 bases, with 12 bases between. CDR3: CASSIGRTSSYEQYF. CDR3 bases: TGTGCCAGTAGTATTGGGCGGACGAGCTCCTACGAGCAGTACTTC. Full variable domain (outside the CDR3, taken from reference TRBV19 and TRBJ2-7): DGGITQSPKYLFRKEGQNVTLSCEQNLNHDAMYWYRQDPGQGLRLIYYSQIVNDFQKGDIAEGYSVSREKKESFPLTVTSAQKNPTAFYLCASSIGRTSSYEQYFGPGTRLTVT.

V and J are TRBV7-3 and TRBJ1-4, with TRBD1 as a possible D gene (5 bases). The CDR3 extends over 15 amino acids. Trimming took 5 bases from V and 4 from J, leaving 14 bases between them. Germline V gene sequence: CDR1 SGHTA, CDR2 FQGTGA. The CDR3 loop reads CASSPRVRDNEKLFF. The CDR3 coding sequence is TGTGCCAGCAGCCCCAGGGTTAGGGATAATGAAAAACTGTTTTTT.

The rearrangement joins TRBV11-3 to TRBJ2-2, with D uncertain. Deletions cut 5 bases from V and 6 bases from J, with 7 bases between. Germline V lookup: CDR1 SGHNT, CDR2 YENEEA. The CDR3 is made up of 12 amino acids. This CDR3 is CASSRVAGELFF. In DNA form, the CDR3 reads TGTGCCAGCAGCCGGGTGGCCGGGGAGCTGTTTTTT.

This clone has ten or more counts. This chain links TRBV7-8 with TRBJ1-3; D uncertain. The ends were cut back, 0 bases at V and 0 bases at J, with 6 bases in the middle. The CDR3 contains 15 residues. CDR1 SGHVS and CDR2 FQNEAQ come from the germline V gene. The DNA of the CDR3 is TGTGCCAGCAGCTTAGCGTTGGGCTCTGGAAACACCATATATTTT. As protein: CASSLALGSGNTIYF. Full variable domain (rest looked up from reference TRBV7-8 and TRBJ1-3): GAGVSQSPRYKVAKRGQDVALRCDPISGHVSLFWYQQALGQGPEFLTYFQNEAQLDKSGLPSDRFFAERPEGSVSTLKIQRTQQEDSAVYLCASSLALGSGNTIYFGEGSWLTVV.

This clone was counted a few times. The CDR3 loop is CATSRDEGTYGYTF. In DNA form, the CDR3 reads TGTGCCACCAGCAGAGATGAGGGGACCTATGGCTACACCTTC. The chain links TRBV15 to TRBJ1-2; D is possibly TRBD1 (5 bases). V dropped 0 bases and J dropped 4 bases, with 9 bases sitting between them. CDR1 and CDR2 from the germline V gene are LNHNV and YYDKDF (reference sequence). This CDR3 has 14 amino acids.

The chain carries TRBV4-1 and TRBJ2-3, with D tentatively TRBD1 (5 bases). Germline assignment: CDR1 MGHRA and CDR2 YSYEKL. V lost 1 base and J lost 2, with 13 bases in between. CDR3 length equals 16 residues. The CDR3 DNA sequence: TGCGCCAGCAGCCAAGGGGGCGCCCGGAACACAGATACGCAGTATTTT. This codes for CASSQGGARNTDTQYF.

The chain uses TRBV30 and TRBJ2-6, with unresolved D. Trimming left V 5 bases short and J 3 bases short, with 5 bases between. The CDR3 has 12 amino acids. The germline V gene has CDR1 GTSNPN and CDR2 SVGIG (reference sequence). The CDR3 nucleotides are TGTGCCTGGGGCGGTGGGGCCAACGTCCTGACTTTC. It codes for CAWGGGANVLTF.

V is TRBV7-8 and J is TRBJ1-5; TRBD1 matches 10 bases. V lost 5 bases to trimming and J lost 6 bases; unmatched junction nucleotides: 10. The length of the CDR3 is 16 residues. The germline gives CDR1 SGHVS, CDR2 FQNEAQ. The DNA of the CDR3 is TGTGCCAGCAGCCGGGGGGGGACAGGGGATTCTCAGCCCCAGCATTTT. It yields the protein CASSRGGTGDSQPQHF.

This clone was found many times. The V gene is TRBV5-1, the J gene TRBJ1-1; TRBD1 might be the D (5 bases). V lost 0 bases and J 3 bases, leaving 18 bases between the germline ends. CDR1 SGHRS and CDR2 YFSETQ come from the germline V gene. The CDR3 spans 17 residues. As DNA, the CDR3 is TGCGCCAGCAGCTTGGACCCCCGAGGGGCGGGGGACACTGAAGCTTTCTTT. It yields the protein CASSLDPRGAGDTEAFF.

The chain employs TRBV9 and TRBJ2-2, with TRBD2 identical over 8 bases. The CDR3 has 17 residues. V gave up 2 bases and J gave up 0 bases; unmatched junction bases: 6. The germline gives CDR1 SGDLS, CDR2 YYNGEE. CDR3 in amino acids: CASSVREGPPNTGELFF. CDR3 in DNA: TGTGCCAGCAGCGTTCGGGAGGGCCCCCCGAACACCGGGGAGCTGTTTTTT.

This clone has a handful of counts. The chain is built from TRBV5-1 and TRBJ2-2; 7 bases fit TRBD1. The V and J ends lost 4 bases and 2 bases, in that order; junction bases with no gene match: 5. Germline V gene sequence: CDR1 SGHRS, CDR2 YFSETQ. The length of the CDR3 is 15 residues. The CDR3 loop is CASSPGQVNTGELFF. The CDR3 nucleotides read TGCGCCAGCAGCCCCGGACAGGTTAACACCGGGGAGCTGTTTTTT.

This clone was detected only a few times. The chain combines TRBV4-2 with TRBJ2-7; D is ambiguous. This CDR3 comprises 14 residues. The germline gives CDR1 LGHNA, CDR2 YNFKEQ. The V end was cut by 1 base, the J end by 4 bases, with 11 bases between. The CDR3 region has the DNA TGTGCCAGCAGCCAAGGGGCAGGCCTATACGAGCAGTACTTC. The encoded protein is CASSQGAGLYEQYF.

The chain recombines TRBV28 with TRBJ2-7; D remains unclear. From germline, CDR1 is MDHEN and CDR2 SYDVKM. The CDR3 length is 12 residues. Between the trimmed V and J ends, which lost 2 bases and 3 bases, there was a span of 5 bases. The CDR3: CASSLGDYEQYF. CDR3 DNA: TGTGCCAGCAGTTTAGGGGACTACGAGCAGTACTTC.

This chain connects TRBV19 to TRBJ2-6; D not certain. This CDR3 is 18 amino acids long. Trimming pared 4 bases from V and 4 bases from J, leaving 20 bases between. CDR1 is LNHDA and CDR2 is SQIVND in the germline V gene (reference sequence). The CDR3 spells CASSTSPNRWAGANVLTF. The CDR3 bases are TGTGCCAGTAGTACCTCCCCGAACCGTTGGGCCGGGGCCAACGTCCTGACTTTC.

V and J are TRBV10-3 and TRBJ1-2; D call uncertain. V gave up 3 bases and J gave up 7 bases, with 6 bases separating them. The CDR3 sequence is 11 residues long. Germline V gives CDR1 ENHRY, CDR2 SYGVKD. For the CDR3, the DNA is TGTGCCATCAGTGAAAGTGTTGGCTACACCTTC. Translating gives CAISESVGYTF.